This TCR beta chain is drawn from a study of identical twins. Study-level results: Models came in too low on out-of-frame TCR alpha sharing in monozygotic twins.

A single record per CDR3 protein comes from TCRdb applying MiXCR to the 5' RACE reads. The sample has roughly 720,000 distinct CDR3 sequences; about 18% are singletons. CDR1 and CDR2 (germline): DFQATT, SNEGSKA (reference sequence). This CDR3 comprises 13 residues. The V end lost 3 bases, the J end lost 0 bases, and 7 bases lay between the germline ends. Details on this clonotype: Its antigen is not identified.

The same sample was also studied in work on T cells expressing NK-cell markers. That paper states: Roughly six donors showed dominant NKG2C+ clonotypes comprising about 1.0-7.5% of their CD8+ T cells.

The chain has TRBV20-1 and TRBJ2-3; D not certain. The origin of this receptor is a woman aged 18-29 years in good health. Sequenced: PBMCs. The CDR3 region has the DNA TGCAGTGCTAGCTCTCCTAGCACAGATACGCAGTATTTT. This codes for CSASSPSTDTQYF.